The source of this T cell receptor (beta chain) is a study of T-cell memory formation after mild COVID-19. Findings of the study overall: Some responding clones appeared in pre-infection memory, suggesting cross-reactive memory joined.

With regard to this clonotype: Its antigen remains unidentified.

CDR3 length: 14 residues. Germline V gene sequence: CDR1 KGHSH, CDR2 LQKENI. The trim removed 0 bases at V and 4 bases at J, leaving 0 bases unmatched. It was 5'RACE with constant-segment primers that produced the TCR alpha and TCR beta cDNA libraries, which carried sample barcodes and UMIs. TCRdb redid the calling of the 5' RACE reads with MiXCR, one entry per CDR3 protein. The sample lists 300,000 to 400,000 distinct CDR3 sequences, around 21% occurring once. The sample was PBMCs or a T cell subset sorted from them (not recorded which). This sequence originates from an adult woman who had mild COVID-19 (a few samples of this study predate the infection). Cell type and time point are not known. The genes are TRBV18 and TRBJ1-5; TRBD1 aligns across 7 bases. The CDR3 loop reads CASSPPGQNQPQHF. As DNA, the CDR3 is TGTGCCAGCTCACCACCGGGACAGAATCAGCCCCAGCATTTT. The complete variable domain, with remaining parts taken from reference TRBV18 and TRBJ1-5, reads NAGVMQNPRHLVRRRGQEARLRCSPMKGHSHVYWYRQLPEEGLKFMVYLQKENIIDESGMPKERFSAEFPKEGPSILRIQQVVRGDSAAYFCASSPPGQNQPQHFGDGTRLSIL.